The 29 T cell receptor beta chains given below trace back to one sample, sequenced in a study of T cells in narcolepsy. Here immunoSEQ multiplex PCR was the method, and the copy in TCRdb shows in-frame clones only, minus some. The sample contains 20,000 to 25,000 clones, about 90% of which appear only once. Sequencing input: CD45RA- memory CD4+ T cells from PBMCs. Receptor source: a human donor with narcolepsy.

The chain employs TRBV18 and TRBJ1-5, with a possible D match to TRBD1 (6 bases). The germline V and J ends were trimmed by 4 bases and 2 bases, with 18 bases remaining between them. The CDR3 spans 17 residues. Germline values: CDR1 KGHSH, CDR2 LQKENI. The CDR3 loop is CASSQRQVVDGNQPQHF. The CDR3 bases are TGTGCCAGCTCACAAAGACAGGTCGTCGATGGCAATCAGCCCCAGCATTTT.

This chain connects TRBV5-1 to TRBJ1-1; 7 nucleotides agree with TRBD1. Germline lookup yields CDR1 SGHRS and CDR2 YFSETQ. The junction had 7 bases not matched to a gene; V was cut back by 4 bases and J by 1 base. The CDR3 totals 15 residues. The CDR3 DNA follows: TGCGCCAGCAGCCTTACTCAGGGGGGGAACACTGAAGCTTTCTTT. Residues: CASSLTQGGNTEAFF. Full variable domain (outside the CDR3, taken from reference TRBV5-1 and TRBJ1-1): KAGVTQTPRYLIKTRGQQVTLSCSPISGHRSVSWYQQTPGQGLQFLFEYFSETQRNKGNFPGRFSGRQFSNSRSEMNVSTLELGDSALYLCASSLTQGGNTEAFFGQGTRLTVV.

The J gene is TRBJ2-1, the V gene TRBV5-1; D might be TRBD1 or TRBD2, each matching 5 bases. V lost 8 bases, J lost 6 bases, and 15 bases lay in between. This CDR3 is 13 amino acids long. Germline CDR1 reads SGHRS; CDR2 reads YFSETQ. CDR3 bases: TGCGCCAGTAACAACGGGGCGATCAATGAGCAGTTCTTC. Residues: CASNNGAINEQFF.

The CDR3 protein is CASSEADGVSCGYTF. Written as DNA, the CDR3 is TGTGCCAGCAGTGAGGCAGACGGGGTTTCCTGTGGCTACACCTTC. The chain uses TRBV6-6 and TRBJ1-2; D gene uncertain. This CDR3 contains 15 residues. Trimming took 5 bases from V and 7 from J, leaving 20 bases between them. The V gene's germline CDR1 is MNHNY and CDR2 SVGAGI (reference sequence).

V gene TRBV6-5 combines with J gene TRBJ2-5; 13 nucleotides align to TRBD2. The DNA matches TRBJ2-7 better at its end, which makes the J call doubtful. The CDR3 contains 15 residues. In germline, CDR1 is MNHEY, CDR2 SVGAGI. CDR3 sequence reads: CASRQGLAGPYEQYF. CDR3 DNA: TGTGCCAGCAGGCAGGGACTAGCGGGACCCTACGAGCAGTACTTC.

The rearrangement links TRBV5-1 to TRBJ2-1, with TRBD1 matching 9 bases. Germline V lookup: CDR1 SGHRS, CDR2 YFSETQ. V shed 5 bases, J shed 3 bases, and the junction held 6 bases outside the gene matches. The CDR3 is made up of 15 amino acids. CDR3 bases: TGCGCCAGCAGATCCGGGACAGGGAGCTACAATGAGCAGTTCTTC. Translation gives CASRSGTGSYNEQFF. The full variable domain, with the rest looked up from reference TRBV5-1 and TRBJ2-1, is KAGVTQTPRYLIKTRGQQVTLSCSPISGHRSVSWYQQTPGQGLQFLFEYFSETQRNKGNFPGRFSGRQFSNSRSEMNVSTLELGDSALYLCASRSGTGSYNEQFFGPGTRLTVL.

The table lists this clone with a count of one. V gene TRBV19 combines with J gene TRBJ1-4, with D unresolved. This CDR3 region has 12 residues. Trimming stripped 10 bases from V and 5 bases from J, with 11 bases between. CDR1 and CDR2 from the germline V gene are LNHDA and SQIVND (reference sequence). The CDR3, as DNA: TGTGCCACCAACACTAAGAATGAAAAACTGTTTTTT. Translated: CATNTKNEKLFF.

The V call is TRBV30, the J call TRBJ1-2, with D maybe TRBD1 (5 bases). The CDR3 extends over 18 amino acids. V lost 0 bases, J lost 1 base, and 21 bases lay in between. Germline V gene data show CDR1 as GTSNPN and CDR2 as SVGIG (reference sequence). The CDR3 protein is CAWSVEGFRRLHNYGYTF. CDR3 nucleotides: TGTGCCTGGAGTGTGGAGGGGTTTCGTCGCCTACATAACTATGGCTACACCTTC.

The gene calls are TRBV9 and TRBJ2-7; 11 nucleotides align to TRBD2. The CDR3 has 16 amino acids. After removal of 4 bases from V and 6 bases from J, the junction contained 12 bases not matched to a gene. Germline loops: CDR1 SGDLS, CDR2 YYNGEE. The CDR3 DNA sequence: TGTGCCAGCAGCCCATTAGCGGGAGGGCCTACAACCGAGCAGTACTTC. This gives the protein CASSPLAGGPTTEQYF.

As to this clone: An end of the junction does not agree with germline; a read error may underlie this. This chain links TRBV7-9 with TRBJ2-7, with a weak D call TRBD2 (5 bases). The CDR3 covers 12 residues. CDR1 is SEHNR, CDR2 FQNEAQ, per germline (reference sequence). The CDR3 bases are TGTGCCAGCAGCTTAGAGAGAGGGCGGTGGAACTTC. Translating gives CASSLERGRWNF.

The DNA of the CDR3 is TGTGCCAGCTCAATGGGGGCTTCGGGCACTGAAGCTTTCTTT. This codes for CASSMGASGTEAFF. The chain employs TRBV18 and TRBJ1-1, with D perhaps matching TRBD1 (6 bases). The V and J ends lost 5 bases and 4 bases respectively, with 14 bases between them. The CDR3 totals 14 residues. The germline gives CDR1 KGHSH, CDR2 LQKENI.

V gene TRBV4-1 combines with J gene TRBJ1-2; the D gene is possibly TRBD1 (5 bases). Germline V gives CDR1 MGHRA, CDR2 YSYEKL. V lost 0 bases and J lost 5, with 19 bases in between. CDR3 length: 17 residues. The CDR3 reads CASSQDSQGEGRYGYTF. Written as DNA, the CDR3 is TGCGCCAGCAGCCAAGATTCCCAGGGAGAGGGGAGGTATGGCTACACCTTC.

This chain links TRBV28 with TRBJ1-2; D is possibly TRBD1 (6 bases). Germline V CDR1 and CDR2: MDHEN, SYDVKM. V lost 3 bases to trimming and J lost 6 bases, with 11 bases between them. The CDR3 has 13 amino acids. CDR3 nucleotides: TGTGCCAGCAGTTTTCAGGGGATGCATGGCTACACCTTC. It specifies CASSFQGMHGYTF.

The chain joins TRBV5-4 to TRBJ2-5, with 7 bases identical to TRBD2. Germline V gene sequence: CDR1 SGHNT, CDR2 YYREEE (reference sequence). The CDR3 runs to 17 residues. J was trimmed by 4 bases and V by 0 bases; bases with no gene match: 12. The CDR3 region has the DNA TGTGCCAGCAGCTTGGGTGGTAGCGGGCCCTTGGGAGAGACCCAGTACTTC. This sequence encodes CASSLGGSGPLGETQYF.

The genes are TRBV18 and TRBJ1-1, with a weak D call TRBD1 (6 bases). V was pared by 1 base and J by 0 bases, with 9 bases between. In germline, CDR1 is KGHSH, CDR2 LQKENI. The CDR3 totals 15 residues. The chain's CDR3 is CASSPLGGMNTEAFF. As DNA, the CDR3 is TGTGCCAGCTCACCACTTGGGGGCATGAACACTGAAGCTTTCTTT.

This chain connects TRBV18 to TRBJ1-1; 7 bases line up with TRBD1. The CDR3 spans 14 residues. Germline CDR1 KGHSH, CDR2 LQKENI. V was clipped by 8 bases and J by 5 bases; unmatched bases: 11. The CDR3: CASTPGQERTEAFF. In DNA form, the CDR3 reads TGTGCCAGCACCCCAGGACAGGAAAGGACTGAAGCTTTCTTT.

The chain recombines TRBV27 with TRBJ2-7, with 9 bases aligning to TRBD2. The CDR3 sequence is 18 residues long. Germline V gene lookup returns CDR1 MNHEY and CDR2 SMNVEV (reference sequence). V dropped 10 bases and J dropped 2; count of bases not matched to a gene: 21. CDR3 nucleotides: TGTGCCACCTCCCGGGTCCACTTGGTAGCGGGGGCCCCCTACGAGCAGTACTTC. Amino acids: CATSRVHLVAGAPYEQYF.

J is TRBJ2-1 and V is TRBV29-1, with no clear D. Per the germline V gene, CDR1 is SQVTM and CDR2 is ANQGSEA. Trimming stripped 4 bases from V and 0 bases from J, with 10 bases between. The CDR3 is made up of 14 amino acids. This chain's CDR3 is CSVVVSLSYNEQFF. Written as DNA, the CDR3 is TGCAGCGTTGTGGTCTCCCTCTCCTACAATGAGCAGTTCTTC.

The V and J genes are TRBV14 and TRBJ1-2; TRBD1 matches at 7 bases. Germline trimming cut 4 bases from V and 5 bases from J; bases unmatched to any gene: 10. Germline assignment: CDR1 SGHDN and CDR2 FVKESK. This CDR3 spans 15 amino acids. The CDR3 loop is CASSPEKGGGYGYTF. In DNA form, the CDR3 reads TGTGCCAGCAGCCCAGAGAAAGGGGGCGGGTATGGCTACACCTTC.

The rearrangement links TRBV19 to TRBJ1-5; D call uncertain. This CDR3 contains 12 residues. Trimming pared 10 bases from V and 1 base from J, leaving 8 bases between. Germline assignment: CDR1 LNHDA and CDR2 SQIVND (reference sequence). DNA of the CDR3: TGTGCCACTTCCACCAGCAATCAGCCCCAGCATTTT. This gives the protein CATSTSNQPQHF.

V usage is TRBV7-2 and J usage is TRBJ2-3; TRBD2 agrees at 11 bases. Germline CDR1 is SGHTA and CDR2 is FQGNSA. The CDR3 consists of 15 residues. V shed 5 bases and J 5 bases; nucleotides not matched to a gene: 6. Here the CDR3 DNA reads TGTGCCAGCAGCACTAGCGGGAGTGGTATAGATACGCAGTATTTT. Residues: CASSTSGSGIDTQYF.

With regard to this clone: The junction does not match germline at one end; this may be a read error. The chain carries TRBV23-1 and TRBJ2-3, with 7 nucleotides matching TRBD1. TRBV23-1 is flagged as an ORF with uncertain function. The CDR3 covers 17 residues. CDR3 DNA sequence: TGCGCCAGCAGTCAATCGCGACAGGGCACTCAGAGGGATAAGCAGTATTTT. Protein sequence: CASSQSRQGTQRDKQYF.

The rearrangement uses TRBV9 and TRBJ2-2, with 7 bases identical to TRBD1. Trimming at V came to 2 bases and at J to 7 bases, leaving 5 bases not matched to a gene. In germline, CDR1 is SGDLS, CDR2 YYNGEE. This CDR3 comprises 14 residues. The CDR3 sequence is CASSVQDRDGELFF. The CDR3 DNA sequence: TGTGCCAGCAGCGTGCAAGACAGGGACGGGGAGCTGTTTTTT.

CDR3 residues: CASRRNDEQYF. In DNA, the CDR3 is TGTGCCAGCAGGCGGAACGACGAGCAGTACTTC. This rearrangement joins TRBV25-1 to TRBJ2-7; D remains unclear. V gave up 6 bases and J gave up 5 bases, with 8 bases separating them. The CDR3 is made up of 11 amino acids. Germline V lookup: CDR1 MGHDK, CDR2 SYGVNS.

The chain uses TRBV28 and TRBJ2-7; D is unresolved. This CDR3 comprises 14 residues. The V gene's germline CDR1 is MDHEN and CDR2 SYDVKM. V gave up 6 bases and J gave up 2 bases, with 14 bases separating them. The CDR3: CASRGALWAYEQYF. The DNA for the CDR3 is TGTGCCAGCAGGGGCGCCTTGTGGGCCTACGAGCAGTACTTC. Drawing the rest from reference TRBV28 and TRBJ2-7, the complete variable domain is DVKVTQSSRYLVKRTGEKVFLECVQDMDHENMFWYRQDPGLGLRLIYFSYDVKMKEKGDIPEGYSVSREKKERFSLILESASTNQTSMYLCASRGALWAYEQYFGPGTRLTVT.

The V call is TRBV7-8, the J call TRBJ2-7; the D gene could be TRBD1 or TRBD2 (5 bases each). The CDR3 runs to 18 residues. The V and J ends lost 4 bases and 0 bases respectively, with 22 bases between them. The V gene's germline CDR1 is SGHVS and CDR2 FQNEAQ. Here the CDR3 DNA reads TGTGCCAGCAGCTCCCTCAAGGGACGGGCTTTGAGCTCCTACGAGCAGTACTTC. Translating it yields CASSSLKGRALSSYEQYF.

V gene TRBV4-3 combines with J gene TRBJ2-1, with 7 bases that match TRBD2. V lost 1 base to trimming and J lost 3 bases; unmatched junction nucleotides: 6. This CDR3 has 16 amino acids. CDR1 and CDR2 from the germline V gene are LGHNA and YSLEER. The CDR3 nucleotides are TGCGCCAGCAGCCAAGGGTCAGCGGGGAGCTACAATGAGCAGTTCTTC. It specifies CASSQGSAGSYNEQFF.

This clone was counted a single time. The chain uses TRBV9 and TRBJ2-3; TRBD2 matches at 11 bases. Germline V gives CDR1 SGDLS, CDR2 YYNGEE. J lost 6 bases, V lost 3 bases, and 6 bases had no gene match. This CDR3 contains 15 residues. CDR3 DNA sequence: TGTGCCAGCAGCGATAGCGGGAGGGCCTTCGATACGCAGTATTTT. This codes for CASSDSGRAFDTQYF.

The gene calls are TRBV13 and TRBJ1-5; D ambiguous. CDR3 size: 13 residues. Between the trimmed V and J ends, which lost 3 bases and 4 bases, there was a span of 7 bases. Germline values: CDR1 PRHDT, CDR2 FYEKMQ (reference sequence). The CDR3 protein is CASSLGLNQPQHF. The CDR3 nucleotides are TGTGCCAGCAGCTTGGGGTTGAATCAGCCCCAGCATTTT.